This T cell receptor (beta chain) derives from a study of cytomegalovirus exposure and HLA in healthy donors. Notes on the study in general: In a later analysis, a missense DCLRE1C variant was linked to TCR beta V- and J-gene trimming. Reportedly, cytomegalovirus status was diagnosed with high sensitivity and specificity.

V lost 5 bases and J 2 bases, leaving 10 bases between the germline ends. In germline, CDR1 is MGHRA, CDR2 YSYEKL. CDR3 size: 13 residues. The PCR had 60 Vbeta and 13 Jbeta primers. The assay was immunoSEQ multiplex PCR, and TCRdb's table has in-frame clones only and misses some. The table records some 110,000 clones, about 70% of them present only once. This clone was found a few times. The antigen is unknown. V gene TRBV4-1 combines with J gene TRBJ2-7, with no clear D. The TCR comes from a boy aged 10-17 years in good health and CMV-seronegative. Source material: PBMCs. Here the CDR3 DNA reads TGCGCCAGCAGCTACGAACTACCCTACGAGCAGTACTTC. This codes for CASSYELPYEQYF.